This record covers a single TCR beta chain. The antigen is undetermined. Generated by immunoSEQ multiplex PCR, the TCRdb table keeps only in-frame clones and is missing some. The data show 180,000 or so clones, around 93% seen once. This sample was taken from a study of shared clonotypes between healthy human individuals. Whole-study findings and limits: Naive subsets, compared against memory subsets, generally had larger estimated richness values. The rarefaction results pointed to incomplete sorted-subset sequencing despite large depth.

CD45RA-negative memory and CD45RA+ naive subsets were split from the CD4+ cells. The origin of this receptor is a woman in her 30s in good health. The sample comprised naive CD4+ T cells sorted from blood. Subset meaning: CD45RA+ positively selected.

For the CDR3, the DNA is TGTGCCAGCAGAAGGGGGCGCGACAGAACTGAAGCTTTCTTT. It specifies CASRRGRDRTEAFF. This chain connects TRBV6-1 to TRBJ1-1; 7 nucleotides align to TRBD1. CDR1 is MNHNS and CDR2 is SASEGT in the germline V gene. The ends lost 6 bases at V and 5 bases at J; junction bases unmatched: 9. The CDR3 is made up of 14 amino acids.